Presented here are 21 T cell receptor beta chains from one specimen sequenced in a study of T cell responses to AZD1222 COVID-19 vaccine (dated by TCRdb to the early 2020s). Libraries were prepared through the immunoSEQ multiplex PCR assay. TCRdb retrieved this table from immuneACCESS and kept in-frame rearrangements only. Not all clones are present; in checked studies, unresolved V genes account for under half, and no reason is known for the remainder. Across this sample there are some 100,000 clones, with roughly 89% seen only once. The biggest ten clones account for around 17% of the sample. The sample's time point label, in plain terms: baseline before first vaccination. The sequencing used peripheral blood, collected on day 0 of AZD1222 vaccination. These receptors were obtained from an adult in good health.

This chain links TRBV7-8 with TRBJ2-2, with 7 positions matching TRBD1. Per germline, CDR1 SGHVS and CDR2 FQNEAQ. Trimming cost V 5 bases and J 12 bases; bases outside gene matches: 12. This CDR3 has 14 amino acids. CDR3 nucleotide sequence: TGTGCCAGCAGCCAAGGGGGCACACCGGGGAAGCTGTTTTTT. It is translated as CASSQGGTPGKLFF.

There are a few counts of this clone. The V and J genes are TRBV10-1 and TRBJ1-2, with 7 nucleotides matching TRBD1. The CDR3 loop spans 13 amino acids. Germline V gene data show CDR1 as WNHNN and CDR2 as SYGVQD (reference sequence). The V and J ends lost 2 bases and 7 bases, in that order; junction bases with no gene match: 4. In DNA, the CDR3 is TGCGCCAGCAGTGAGGCCACAGGGGTTGGCTACACCTTC. This sequence encodes CASSEATGVGYTF.

The V and J genes are TRBV28 and TRBJ1-1; 12 bases map to TRBD1. Germline assignment: CDR1 MDHEN and CDR2 SYDVKM. CDR3 length: 15 residues. After removal of 6 bases from V and 4 bases from J, the junction contained 6 bases not matched to a gene. In DNA, the CDR3 is TGTGCCAGCAGCCCGGGACAGGGGGCGGGCACTGAAGCTTTCTTT. Encoded protein: CASSPGQGAGTEAFF.

V and J are TRBV7-9 and TRBJ1-4; the match to TRBD1 covers 7 bases. CDR1 and CDR2 (germline): SEHNR, FQNEAQ (reference sequence). J gave up 8 bases and V 1 base, and 4 bases lay outside the gene matches. The CDR3 has 14 residues. The CDR3 nucleotides read TGTGCCAGCAGCTTAGGGGGACAGTTCGAAAAACTGTTTTTT. It translates to CASSLGGQFEKLFF.

The V gene is TRBV5-1, the J gene TRBJ2-5, with D uncertain. Germline CDR1 reads SGHRS; CDR2 reads YFSETQ. Trimming cost V 3 bases and J 3 bases, with 12 bases left between them. The CDR3 extends over 14 amino acids. The CDR3 is CASSSGRIEETQYF. CDR3 bases: TGCGCCAGCAGCTCAGGACGGATTGAAGAGACCCAGTACTTC.

This chain links TRBV23-1 with TRBJ2-5; D is possibly TRBD2 (5 bases). Being an ORF, TRBV23-1 has a function that is uncertain. V lost 3 bases, J lost 2 bases, and 13 bases lay in between. This CDR3 has 15 residues. Written as DNA, the CDR3 is TGCGCCAGCAGTCACTCCACGGGCGGGCAAGAGACCCAGTACTTC. Translated: CASSHSTGGQETQYF.

The chain links TRBV18 to TRBJ2-5; 8 nucleotides agree with TRBD2. The germline V gene encodes CDR1 KGHSH and CDR2 LQKENI. The CDR3 contains 15 residues. V lost 3 bases, J lost 3 bases, and 6 bases stayed unmatched. CDR3 residues: CASSPRTGREETQYF. CDR3 nucleotide sequence: TGTGCCAGCTCACCGCGGACCGGGAGGGAAGAGACCCAGTACTTC.

The rearrangement joins TRBV6-5 to TRBJ1-6; the D is unclear. This CDR3 contains 13 residues. Germline loops: CDR1 MNHEY, CDR2 SVGAGI. The ends were cut back, 8 bases at V and 9 bases at J, with 14 bases in the middle. The CDR3, as DNA: TGTGCCAGCGGTCCTAACCCCACTTCACCCCTCCACTTT. Amino acids: CASGPNPTSPLHF.

V is TRBV13 and J is TRBJ2-1; D is unresolved. CDR1 PRHDT and CDR2 FYEKMQ come from the germline V gene (reference sequence). V was pared by 5 bases and J by 1 base, with 15 bases between. This CDR3 has 16 residues. CDR3 nucleotide sequence: TGTGCCAGCAGCGCGTCGGTATGGGCATCCTACAATGAGCAGTTCTTC. This translates into CASSASVWASYNEQFF. The full variable domain, with the rest looked up from reference TRBV13 and TRBJ2-1, is AAGVIQSPRHLIKEKRETATLKCYPIPRHDTVYWYQQGPGQDPQFLISFYEKMQSDKGSIPDRFSAQQFSDYHSELNMSSLELGDSALYFCASSASVWASYNEQFFGPGTRLTVL.

The genes are TRBV7-6 and TRBJ1-2, with D perhaps matching TRBD1 (6 bases). V was trimmed by 1 base and J by 4 bases, leaving 13 bases between them. This CDR3 is 15 amino acids long. Germline loops: CDR1 SGHVS, CDR2 FNYEAQ. The CDR3 bases are TGTGCCAGCAGCTTAGATCAGGGGACACGCTATGGCTACACCTTC. This encodes CASSLDQGTRYGYTF.

In this sample, this clone turned up a few times. The V call is TRBV6-1, the J call TRBJ1-6; 10 bases map to TRBD1. Germline V CDR1 and CDR2: MNHNS, SASEGT. J was trimmed by 6 bases and V by 2 bases; bases with no gene match: 4. The CDR3 sequence is 16 residues long. The CDR3 loop is CASSEFGTGANSPLHF. The CDR3 nucleotides are TGTGCCAGCAGTGAATTTGGGACAGGGGCTAATTCACCCCTCCACTTT.

The rearrangement uses TRBV11-2 and TRBJ2-5; 14 bases are a match to TRBD2. Germline CDR1 reads SGHAT; CDR2 reads FQNNGV. The CDR3 covers 19 residues. V shed 1 base, J shed 1 base, and the junction held 8 bases outside the gene matches. CDR3 sequence reads: CASSLGLAGGAAGQETQYF. CDR3 bases: TGTGCCAGCAGCTTAGGACTAGCGGGGGGGGCGGCGGGCCAAGAGACCCAGTACTTC.

The gene calls are TRBV11-3 and TRBJ1-1; D call uncertain. CDR3 size: 15 residues. V lost 0 bases and J 3 bases, leaving 11 bases between the germline ends. Germline loops: CDR1 SGHNT, CDR2 YENEEA. The CDR3: CASSLEYGVDTEAFF. CDR3 in DNA: TGTGCCAGCAGCTTAGAGTACGGGGTCGACACTGAAGCTTTCTTT.

This rearrangement joins TRBV29-1 to TRBJ1-2; TRBD1 matches 12 bases. The ends lost 7 bases at V and 7 bases at J; junction bases unmatched: 7. Per germline, CDR1 SQVTM and CDR2 ANQGSEA. The CDR3 runs to 13 residues. CDR3 bases: TGCAGCGCATCGGGACAGGGGGCGTCTGGCTACACCTTC. Protein sequence: CSASGQGASGYTF.

This chain joins TRBV24-1 and TRBJ1-2, with TRBD1 identical over 7 bases. Germline values: CDR1 KGHDR, CDR2 SFDVKD. The CDR3 extends over 14 amino acids. Losses at the gene ends were 1 base for V and 5 bases for J; bases not matched to a gene: 3. The CDR3 protein is CATSDFGRGYGYTF. In DNA, the CDR3 is TGTGCCACCAGTGATTTCGGCAGGGGGTATGGCTACACCTTC.

This chain joins TRBV6-2 or TRBV6-3 and TRBJ2-7; D not certain. CDR1 MNHEY and CDR2 SVGEGT come from the germline V gene. CDR3 length: 12 amino acids. Trimming removed 4 bases from V and 7 bases from J, with 11 bases in between. CDR3 bases: TGTGCCAGCAGTTCTATTACAGAGGAGCAGTACTTC. Encoded protein: CASSSITEEQYF.

The table lists this clone with a count of one. This chain connects TRBV18 to TRBJ1-4; D may be TRBD1 (6 bases). V lost 1 base and J lost 1, with 13 bases in between. The CDR3 has 17 amino acids. From germline, CDR1 is KGHSH and CDR2 LQKENI. The CDR3, as DNA: TGTGCCAGCTCACCACTCGATCAGGGGCTAACTAATGAAAAACTGTTTTTT. It is translated as CASSPLDQGLTNEKLFF.

The chain's CDR3 is CASSLGTESNYGYTF. DNA of the CDR3: TGTGCCAGCAGCTTGGGGACAGAGAGCAACTATGGCTACACCTTC. The rearrangement links TRBV5-5 to TRBJ1-2; TRBD1 is a possible D gene (6 bases). Germline-derived CDR1 and CDR2 are SGHKS and YYEKEE (reference sequence). V was pared by 0 bases and J by 2 bases, with 11 bases between. This CDR3 has 15 amino acids.

V gene TRBV27 combines with J gene TRBJ2-2; D is unclear. This CDR3 spans 13 amino acids. Trimming took 9 bases from V and 0 from J, leaving 8 bases between them. Germline lookup yields CDR1 MNHEY and CDR2 SMNVEV (reference sequence). The CDR3 DNA is TGTGCCAGTAAAACTACGAACACCGGGGAGCTGTTTTTT. Translating it yields CASKTTNTGELFF.

This rearrangement joins TRBV18 to TRBJ2-7, with TRBD1 matching over 8 bases. This CDR3 spans 13 amino acids. Germline values: CDR1 KGHSH, CDR2 LQKENI. Germline trimming cut 3 bases from V and 6 bases from J; bases unmatched to any gene: 4. In DNA form, the CDR3 reads TGTGCCAGCTCACCGACAGGGGAATCCGAGCAGTACTTC. Residues: CASSPTGESEQYF.

V is TRBV13 and J is TRBJ2-7, with D perhaps matching TRBD1 (6 bases). Trimming pared 4 bases from V and 5 bases from J, leaving 6 bases between. CDR1 is PRHDT, CDR2 FYEKMQ, per germline (reference sequence). This CDR3 is built from 11 residues. CDR3 sequence: CASSYRDEQYF. CDR3 DNA sequence: TGTGCCAGCAGCTACAGGGACGAGCAGTACTTC.